The rows below give T cell receptor beta chains drawn from one sample of a study of control samples from healthy donors and cancer patients. The table came from immunoSEQ multiplex PCR; TCRdb's copy has only in-frame clones and leaves some out. This sample has over 75,000 clones; roughly 91% occur once, and the top ten carry 15% to 18%. The sample comprised blood. Every receptor here comes from a man aged 30 to 45 in good health. The CDR3 runs from the conserved cysteine through the conserved F or W. The D gene is left open where the match is weak. Rows give clone size only sometimes, using once, few, many, or a class for an expanded clone.

j_gene	abundance	v_gene	d_gene	CDR3aa	CDR3nt
TRBJ1-1	.	TRBV28	TRBD1	CASSTNTGGEAFF	TGTGCCAGCAGTACTAATACAGGGGGAGAAGCTTTCTTT
TRBJ2-1	.	TRBV19	TRBD2	CARRTRTYNEQFF	TGTGCCAGACGGACTAGGACCTACAATGAGCAGTTCTTC
TRBJ2-3	.	TRBV4-1	.	CASSRSGLRTDTQYF	TGCGCCAGCAGCCGCAGCGGGCTTCGCACAGATACGCAGTATTTT
TRBJ1-3	.	TRBV7-3	.	CASSLMGQSSGNTIYF	TGTGCCAGCAGCTTAATGGGACAATCATCCGGAAACACCATATATTTT
TRBJ2-3	.	TRBV10-3	.	CAISERGHTDTQYF	TGTGCCATCAGTGAGCGGGGGCACACAGATACGCAGTATTTT
TRBJ2-2	few	TRBV6-5	.	CASRSRGTDTGELFF	TGTGCCAGCAGAAGCAGGGGTACCGACACCGGGGAGCTGTTTTTT
TRBJ2-2	.	TRBV19	TRBD1	CAVGTGGAYRELFF	TGTGCCGTAGGGACAGGGGGCGCGTATCGGGAGCTGTTTTTT
TRBJ2-3	.	TRBV7-9	TRBD1	CASSPEGGQGDNTQYF	TGTGCCAGCAGCCCGGAGGGCGGACAGGGTGATAATACGCAGTATTTT
TRBJ2-7	few	TRBV19	TRBD1	CASSPRTGSTYEQYF	TGTGCCAGTAGTCCCCGGACAGGGAGCACCTACGAGCAGTACTTC
TRBJ2-2	once	TRBV11-3	.	CASSLDYNIRDDLNTGELFF	TGTGCCAGCAGCTTAGATTATAATATCCGAGACGACCTGAACACCGGGGAGCTGTTTTTT
TRBJ2-7	.	TRBV6-5	TRBD2	CASSRAGGTYEQYF	TGTGCCAGCAGTAGGGCGGGAGGAACCTACGAGCAGTACTTC
TRBJ1-4	.	TRBV7-8	TRBD1	CASRTGQGNNEKLFF	TGTGCCAGCAGAACGGGACAGGGGAATAATGAAAAACTGTTTTTT
TRBJ2-7	.	TRBV4-2	.	CASSPPGFLSYEQYF	TGTGCCAGCAGCCCCCCAGGTTTTCTCTCCTACGAGCAGTACTTC
TRBJ1-1	.	TRBV6-5	.	CASIARGATEAFF	TGTGCCAGCATCGCGCGGGGGGCGACTGAAGCTTTCTTT
TRBJ1-2	.	TRBV27	.	CASSRTGQPGETF	TGTGCCAGCAGTCGGACCGGCCAGCCCGGGGAGACCTTC
TRBJ2-3	.	TRBV7-9	.	CASSLGSGKDTQYF	TGTGCCAGCAGCTTAGGGTCTGGTAAAGATACGCAGTATTTT
TRBJ2-5	.	TRBV24-1	.	CATSAAAQETQYF	TGTGCCACCAGTGCGGCAGCTCAAGAGACCCAGTACTTC
TRBJ2-7	.	TRBV30	.	CAWSAQRFSYEQYF	TGTGCCTGGAGTGCGCAGCGGTTCTCCTACGAGCAGTACTTC
TRBJ2-1	.	TRBV24-1	TRBD2	CATSDFTTTSGGARDEQFF	TGTGCCACCAGTGATTTCACAACGACTAGCGGGGGGGCAAGGGATGAGCAGTTCTTC
TRBJ2-1	.	TRBV11-2	.	CASSLISGARNEQFF	TGTGCCAGCAGCTTAATATCGGGGGCCAGGAATGAGCAGTTCTTC
TRBJ2-3	.	TRBV6-2/TRBV6-3	.	CASSYSLTDTQYF	TGTGCCAGCAGTTACTCGTTAACAGATACGCAGTATTTT
TRBJ2-3	.	TRBV30	TRBD1	CAWRGQGPDTQYF	TGTGCCTGGAGAGGACAGGGGCCAGATACGCAGTATTTT
TRBJ2-4	.	TRBV11-2	.	CASSFLGLAKNIQYF	TGTGCCAGCAGCTTCCTCGGACTAGCCAAAAACATTCAGTACTTC
TRBJ2-7	.	TRBV27	TRBD1	CASHGTGGLYEQYF	TGTGCCAGCCACGGGACAGGGGGCTTATACGAGCAGTACTTC
TRBJ1-2	.	TRBV7-6	.	CASSLSEGPYGYTF	TGTGCCAGCAGCCTGTCGGAGGGCCCCTATGGCTACACCTTC
TRBJ1-5	.	TRBV5-8	.	CASSLGRWGWDSNQPQHF	TGTGCCAGCAGCTTGGGTCGTTGGGGGTGGGATAGCAATCAGCCCCAGCATTTT
TRBJ2-2	few	TRBV7-2	TRBD2	CASSFRGAGELFF	TGTGCCAGCAGCTTCCGGGGGGCCGGGGAGCTGTTTTTT
TRBJ2-2	once	TRBV5-1	.	CASSWLGGANTGELFF	TGCGCCAGCAGCTGGCTTGGCGGAGCGAACACCGGGGAGCTGTTTTTT
TRBJ1-5	.	TRBV28	.	CASSSDTRGNQPQHF	TGTGCCAGCAGTTCGGACACTAGAGGAAATCAGCCCCAGCATTTT
TRBJ1-6	.	TRBV27	.	CASSFRGVSPVLNNSPLHF	TGTGCCAGCAGTTTTAGGGGAGTCAGCCCCGTATTAAATAATTCACCCCTCCACTTT
TRBJ2-1	.	TRBV19	TRBD2	CASSIVYGTTTNEQFF	TGTGCCAGTAGTATTGTGTACGGGACTACGACGAATGAGCAGTTCTTC
TRBJ1-1	.	TRBV7-2	.	CASSPHEARRDTEAFF	TGTGCCAGCAGCCCGCACGAGGCCCGTAGGGACACTGAAGCTTTCTTT
TRBJ1-1	.	TRBV14	TRBD1	CASSRGTANTEAFF	TGTGCCAGCAGCCGCGGGACAGCGAACACTGAAGCTTTCTTT
TRBJ2-7	.	TRBV2	.	CASRENDEQYF	TGTGCCAGCAGAGAGAACGACGAGCAGTACTTC
TRBJ2-1	once	TRBV29-1	TRBD2	CSVKGLAGEIEQFF	TGCAGCGTGAAGGGACTAGCGGGAGAGATTGAGCAGTTCTTC
TRBJ2-1	.	TRBV5-1	TRBD1	CASSLDRGDNEQFF	TGCGCCAGCAGCTTAGACAGGGGTGACAATGAGCAGTTCTTC
TRBJ1-5	.	TRBV6-2/TRBV6-3	TRBD1	CASSPGGWNQPQHF	TGTGCCAGCAGCCCAGGGGGGTGGAATCAGCCCCAGCATTTT
TRBJ1-1	.	TRBV6-1	TRBD1	CASSESGTGGTEAFF	TGTGCCAGCAGTGAATCCGGGACAGGGGGGACTGAAGCTTTCTTT
TRBJ2-7	.	TRBV6-2/TRBV6-3	.	CASSLEEGLEQYF	TGTGCCAGCAGTCTCGAGGAGGGCCTCGAGCAGTACTTC
TRBJ1-4	.	TRBV5-1	TRBD1	CASSLDRGEEKLFF	TGCGCCAGCAGTCTGGACAGGGGCGAGGAAAAACTGTTTTTT
TRBJ2-3	once	TRBV9	TRBD2	CASSGSGAPTDTQYF	TGTGCCAGCAGCGGTAGCGGGGCTCCCACAGATACGCAGTATTTT
TRBJ1-1	once	TRBV3-1/TRBV3-2	.	CASSQNRGFTEAFF	TGTGCCAGCAGCCAAAATCGGGGGTTCACTGAAGCTTTCTTT
TRBJ2-7	.	TRBV9	TRBD1	CASSVGTGRYEQYF	TGTGCCAGCAGCGTAGGGACAGGGCGATACGAGCAGTACTTC
TRBJ1-1	.	TRBV18	.	CASSPREGDTEAFF	TGTGCCAGCTCGCCCAGGGAGGGAGACACTGAAGCTTTCTTT
TRBJ2-7	.	TRBV2	TRBD1	CASVTGVEQYF	TGTGCCAGCGTGACAGGGGTCGAGCAGTACTTC
TRBJ1-1	.	TRBV6-5	.	CASGLQGNTEAFF	TGTGCCAGCGGCCTACAGGGGAACACTGAAGCTTTCTTT
TRBJ2-7	.	TRBV5-6	.	CASSFSPDFSYEQYF	TGTGCCAGCAGCTTCAGCCCTGACTTTTCCTACGAGCAGTACTTC
TRBJ2-1	.	TRBV27	TRBD2	CASSLSGLADIYNEQFF	TGTGCCAGCAGTTTATCGGGACTAGCGGATATCTACAATGAGCAGTTCTTC
TRBJ1-5	.	TRBV27	.	CASSVSRVLAQHF	TGTGCCAGCAGTGTATCCAGGGTGTTGGCCCAGCATTTT
TRBJ2-7	.	TRBV2	.	CASSAESYEQYF	TGTGCCAGCAGTGCGGAATCCTACGAGCAGTACTTC
TRBJ2-7	.	TRBV9	.	CASSAFGGAYEQYF	TGTGCCAGCAGCGCTTTTGGGGGCGCGTACGAGCAGTACTTC
TRBJ2-7	.	TRBV28	TRBD2	CASSFARGSSYEQYF	TGTGCCAGCAGTTTTGCGCGGGGGAGCTCCTACGAGCAGTACTTC
TRBJ2-5	.	TRBV18	.	CASSPSGERETQYF	TGTGCCAGCTCACCGTCGGGAGAAAGAGAGACCCAGTACTTC
TRBJ2-1	.	TRBV12-2	.	CARPRGRRSEQFF	TGTGCAAGACCCAGGGGGCGGAGGAGTGAGCAGTTCTTC
TRBJ1-2	.	TRBV4-1	.	CASSQESQSVSGYTF	TGCGCCAGCAGCCAAGAAAGTCAGTCTGTATCTGGCTACACCTTC
TRBJ2-7	.	TRBV29-1	.	CSVDRDYEQYF	TGCAGCGTTGACCGTGACTACGAGCAGTACTTC
TRBJ1-2	.	TRBV5-5	TRBD1	CASSLAGDSVYGYTF	TGTGCCAGCAGCTTGGCCGGGGACAGCGTCTATGGCTACACCTTC
TRBJ2-6	.	TRBV7-3	.	CASSFLRTSGANVLTF	TGTGCCAGCAGCTTTCTACGGACCTCTGGGGCCAACGTCCTGACTTTC
TRBJ1-1	.	TRBV28	TRBD1	CASSGQGVMNTEAFF	TGTGCCAGCAGCGGACAGGGAGTCATGAACACTGAAGCTTTCTTT
TRBJ1-5	.	TRBV6-1	TRBD1	CASSDGQGNNQPQHF	TGTGCCAGCAGTGACGGACAGGGTAACAATCAGCCCCAGCATTTT